The clone carrying this T cell receptor beta chain was observed a handful of times. Its antigen remains unidentified. The repertoire was sequenced with immunoSEQ multiplex PCR; TCRdb's copy has only in-frame clones and lacks some. The table includes some 170,000 clones, around nine tenths detected once. This sample was taken from a study of cytomegalovirus exposure and HLA in healthy donors. General study results and limits: As was reported, the classifier diagnosed cytomegalovirus status with high specificity and sensitivity. A few of the chains that were CMV-associated were confirmed in vitro to be specific for CMV antigens. The authors listed about 170 TCR beta chains as cytomegalovirus-associated.

The J segment lost 8 bases and the V segment lost 6 bases, leaving 6 bases of the junction unmatched. The CDR3 is 15 residues long. Germline V gene lookup returns CDR1 MRHNA and CDR2 SNTAGT. The clonotype was recovered from a young man in good health and CMV-seropositive. V and J are TRBV6-4 and TRBJ2-1; 14 bases are a match to TRBD2. The specimen sequenced was PBMCs. The CDR3 loop is CASSRLAGGSDEQFF. The CDR3 DNA sequence: TGTGCCAGCAGCCGACTAGCGGGGGGGTCTGATGAGCAGTTCTTC.